This T cell receptor beta chain was recorded in a study of T cells after posttransplantation cyclophosphamide. Study-level findings and limits: TRB clonality was highly associated with recipient CMV seropositivity and reactivation. Donor-recipient repertoire similarity was low at 1-2 months, rising over year one. Blood and skin or GI T cell repertoires showed limited TRB overlap.

TCRdb's table, derived via immunoSEQ multiplex PCR, lists solely in-frame clones and lacks some. The sample contains some 1,900 clones, 81% of which appear only once. A marrow graft followed busulfan-fludarabine conditioning, with cyclophosphamide on days +3 and +4. About this clone: Its antigen is unknown.

The receptor was isolated from a male patient in his fifties who received an allogeneic stem cell transplant from a related donor and was CMV-positive. The T cells may come from the graft donor. The sample was CD8+ T cells sorted from blood, taken around 350 days after allogeneic stem cell transplant with posttransplant cyclophosphamide.

CDR3 bases: TGTGCCAGCAGCTCCGGGGGACAGGGGGCTGGTATGGGAAACACCATATATTTT. The encoded protein is CASSSGGQGAGMGNTIYF. This sequence joins TRBV5-6 and TRBJ1-3; 12 bases match TRBD1. This CDR3 contains 18 residues. In germline, CDR1 is SGHDT, CDR2 YYEEEE. J gave up 4 bases and V 3 bases, and 11 bases lay outside the gene matches.